A selection of T cell receptor beta chains follows, all from one sample in a study of cytomegalovirus exposure and HLA in healthy donors. Produced via immunoSEQ multiplex PCR; TCRdb's table is partial and in-frame only. The table shows some 250,000 clones, with roughly 87% occurring only once. The material sequenced was PBMCs. The source of these receptors is a woman in her 40s in good health and CMV-seropositive. The CDR3 runs from the conserved cysteine through the conserved F or W.

V | CDR3
TRBV5-1 | CASSLEGPTEAFF
TRBV19 | CASSRGLAGANEQFF
TRBV11-3 | CASSLGGPEAFF
TRBV7-9 | CASSRVGNEQFF
TRBV9 | CASSGREGFYEQYF
TRBV5-1 | CASSLNQNTNYGYTF
TRBV7-9 | CASSIEQGYEQYF
TRBV4-1 | CASSQDRTGVSETQYF
TRBV7-3 | CASSSGLAGNNEQFF
TRBV27 | CASSFGTGGYSYTF
TRBV29-1 | CSVEGPGREQYF
TRBV9 | CASSPLGQYNTEAFF
TRBV5-6 | CASSRGQVLDTEAFF
TRBV7-6 | CASSLPLHRVRNQPQHF
TRBV5-1 | CASSTLAGEADTQYF
TRBV5-6 | CASSLGHQGTGPQHF
TRBV2 | CASSELLAALSEQFF
TRBV5-6 | CASSPARSRNTIYF
TRBV5-5 | CASSSGTANTEAFF
TRBV30 | CACRQGTYNEQFF
TRBV6-5 | CASSYSGRVRNTIYF
TRBV6-5 | CASSYYSGGANVLTF